The present T cell receptor (beta chain) was sequenced within a study of shared clonotypes between healthy human individuals. The V end was cut by 2 bases, the J end by 2 bases, with 7 bases between. This CDR3 comprises 15 residues. Germline lookup yields CDR1 SGHTA and CDR2 FQGTGA. A CD45RA-negative memory subset and a CD45RA+ naive subset were separated from the CD4+ cells. General study results and limits: Relative to memory subsets, naive subsets generally showed larger estimated richness. Across a handful of donors, naive CD4 shared around 5%, naive CD8 around 3.8%, memory CD4 over 2%, memory CD8 over 0.3%.

This was a deep-level run. Produced via immunoSEQ multiplex PCR; TCRdb's table is partial and in-frame only. The data hold about 1.5 million clones, with approximately 98% observed a single time. As to this clone: Its target is not known.

The material sequenced was naive CD4+ T cells sorted from blood. Documented subset: CD45RA+ positively selected. The V call is TRBV7-3, the J call TRBJ2-6; weak D call: TRBD1 (6 bases). The clonotype originates from a man younger than 40 in good health. CDR3 bases: TGTGCCAGCAGCTTATCAGGGGCTGGGGCCAACGTCCTGACTTTC. Protein: CASSLSGAGANVLTF.